This T cell receptor beta chain was recovered during a study of T-cell memory formation after mild COVID-19. General study findings and limits: The study found contracting CD4+ clones mainly in CM and EM and contracting CD8+ clones in EMRA.

This clonotype was picked up a small number of times. No antigen is known for it. An end of the junction does not agree with germline; a read error may underlie this. One entry per CDR3 protein results from TCRdb running MiXCR on the 5' RACE reads. The profile shows a few hundred thousand distinct CDR3 sequences, under 15% of them singletons. The CDR3 runs to 14 residues. CDR1 and CDR2 from the germline V gene are SSHAT and FNYEAQ (reference sequence). This TCR derives from a man aged 18 to 29 who had mild COVID-19 (a few samples of this study predate the infection). Cell type and time point are not known. The sample consisted of PBMCs or a T cell subset sorted from them (not recorded which). This chain joins TRBV7-7 and TRBJ2-2; D uncertain. CDR3 bases: TGTGCTAGCAGCTTTTCCGAGAACACCGGGGAGCTGTTTTTT. Residues: CASSFSENTGELFF.